This TCR beta chain was documented in a study of cytomegalovirus exposure and HLA in healthy donors. Study-wide findings and caveats: HLA allele associations emerged for fewer than 20,000 TCR beta sequences in a later analysis, at 0.05 false discovery rate. Cytomegalovirus association was assigned to around 150 TCR beta chains.

PCR involved 60 Vbeta and 13 Jbeta primers. TCRdb keeps only in-frame clones here, not all; method: immunoSEQ multiplex PCR. Of some 150,000 clones in the sample, 60% to 75% were seen once. This CDR3 comprises 14 residues. V was pared by 5 bases and J by 4 bases, with 11 bases between. In germline, CDR1 is SEHNR, CDR2 FQNEAQ (reference sequence). Points on this clone: As yet, its antigen is unknown.

Sample: PBMCs. The sequence was collected from a man aged 30-40 years in good health and CMV-seronegative. V usage is TRBV7-9 and J usage is TRBJ1-4; no reliable D call. This CDR3 reads CASSIKRGNEKLFF. CDR3 nucleotides: TGTGCCAGCAGCATAAAGCGGGGTAATGAAAAACTGTTTTTT.